The 6 T cell receptor beta chains listed next were all sequenced from one sample in a study of patients and donors after allogeneic stem cell transplantation. TCRdb independently ran MiXCR on the RT-PCR reads; one entry per CDR3 protein. The profile shows about 960,000 distinct CDR3 sequences, around 17% of them singletons. Sequences were obtained from blood, either unsorted or a sorted T cell fraction (not recorded which). The receptors stem from a human donor who was either an allogeneic HSCT recipient or a stem cell or donor lymphocyte infusion donor (not recorded which). It is not recorded whose cells these are; they may come from a transplant donor.

This sequence joins TRBV24-1 and TRBJ1-4, with D uncertain. CDR3 length: 18 residues. Germline V gives CDR1 KGHDR, CDR2 SFDVKD. The V and J ends lost 0 bases and 0 bases respectively, with 13 bases between them. This CDR3 is CATSDLNIPGPTNEKLFF. As DNA, the CDR3 is TGTGCCACCAGTGATTTGAACATTCCCGGGCCAACTAATGAAAAACTGTTTTTT.

The genes are TRBV24-1 and TRBJ2-7, with 7 bases fitting TRBD1. V shed 6 bases, J shed 0 bases, and the junction held 4 bases outside the gene matches. CDR3 length equals 14 residues. CDR1 and CDR2 (germline): KGHDR, SFDVKD. The CDR3 nucleotides are TGTGCCACCAGTCCAGGGGGAAGCTCCTACGAGCAGTACTTC. This translates into CATSPGGSSYEQYF.

The rearrangement joins TRBV6-1 to TRBJ1-4, with D possibly being TRBD1 (6 bases). Trimming took 4 bases from V and 7 from J, leaving 25 bases between them. CDR3 length: 18 amino acids. Looked up from germline, CDR1 is MNHNS and CDR2 is SASEGT. This CDR3 reads CASSGKGGPPTEGEKLFF. In DNA, the CDR3 is TGTGCCAGCAGTGGGAAAGGGGGACCCCCAACGGAGGGTGAAAAACTGTTTTTT.

Ten or more counts support this clonotype. This chain connects TRBV5-1 to TRBJ2-5; 13 bases are a match to TRBD2. The CDR3 totals 18 residues. The V gene end was trimmed by 1 base and the J gene end by 1 base; junction bases not matched to a gene: 7. Germline CDR1 SGHRS, CDR2 YFSETQ. The CDR3 region is CASSLLPTSGGTQETQYF. The CDR3 DNA reads TGCGCCAGCAGCTTGCTCCCGACTAGCGGGGGGACCCAAGAGACCCAGTACTTC.

The rearrangement joins TRBV5-1 to TRBJ2-1; tentatively, D is TRBD1 (6 bases). CDR3 length: 13 amino acids. Germline V gene lookup returns CDR1 SGHRS and CDR2 YFSETQ. The V end was cut by 0 bases, the J end by 8 bases, with 9 bases between. The CDR3 bases are TGCGCCAGCAGCTTGGACAGGGCCCATGAGCAGTTCTTC. Protein product: CASSLDRAHEQFF.

This clonotype was picked up many times. V is TRBV12-3 or TRBV12-4 and J is TRBJ1-1; the D is unclear. Between the trimmed V and J ends, which lost 0 bases and 4 bases, there was a span of 9 bases. This CDR3 is 14 amino acids long. CDR3 in amino acids: CASSLARGPTEAFF. The CDR3 DNA sequence: TGTGCCAGCAGTTTAGCGCGAGGGCCCACTGAAGCTTTCTTT.